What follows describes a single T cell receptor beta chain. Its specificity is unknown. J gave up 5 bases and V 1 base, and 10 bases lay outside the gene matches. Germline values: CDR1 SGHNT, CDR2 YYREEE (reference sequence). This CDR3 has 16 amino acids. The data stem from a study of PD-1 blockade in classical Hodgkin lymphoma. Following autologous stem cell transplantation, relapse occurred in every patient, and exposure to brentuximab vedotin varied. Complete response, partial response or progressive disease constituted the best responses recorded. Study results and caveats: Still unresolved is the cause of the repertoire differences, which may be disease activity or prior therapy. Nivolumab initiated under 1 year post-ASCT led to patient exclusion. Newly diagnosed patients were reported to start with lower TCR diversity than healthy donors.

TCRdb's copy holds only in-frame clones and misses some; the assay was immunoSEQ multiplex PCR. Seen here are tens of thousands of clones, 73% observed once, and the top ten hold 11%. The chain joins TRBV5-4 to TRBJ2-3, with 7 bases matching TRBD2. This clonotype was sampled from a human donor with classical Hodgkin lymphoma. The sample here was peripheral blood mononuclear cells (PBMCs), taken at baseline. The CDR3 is CASSLKGRERGDTQYF. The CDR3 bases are TGTGCCAGCAGCTTGAAAGGGAGGGAACGGGGAGATACGCAGTATTTT.